This T cell receptor (beta chain) was found in a study of cytomegalovirus exposure and HLA in healthy donors. PCR was performed using 60 Vbeta and 13 Jbeta primers. In the authors' methods: An analysis that came later counted some 81 million unique TCR beta chains, approximately 10 million shared. Profiling relied on immunoSEQ multiplex PCR, and the TCRdb table lists in-frame clones only, not all of them. That table is the source of V, J and clone size, and D and trimming were worked out from the DNA. The table includes 150,000 to 250,000 clones, 70% to 85% detected once. Study-level results: Among donors in an Asian-associated ancestry cluster, a later analysis reportedly found fewer N-insertions than the roughly 730-donor mean. Most CMV-associated TCR beta chains appeared HLA-restricted in a later analysis.

The length of the CDR3 is 14 residues. Germline V lookup: CDR1 MNHEY, CDR2 SVGAGI. The V and J ends lost 5 bases and 9 bases, in that order; junction bases with no gene match: 9. Worth noting for this clone: What it recognizes is unknown.

The specimen sequenced was PBMCs. The chain is built from TRBV6-5 and TRBJ2-7, with 11 bases lining up with TRBD2. This receptor was obtained from a boy aged 2-9 years in good health and CMV-seronegative. Here the CDR3 reads CASSEGGTSGPQYF. The CDR3 DNA reads as TGTGCCAGCAGTGAAGGGGGGACTAGCGGCCCGCAGTACTTC.